Listed below are T cell receptor beta chains from one sample, sequenced in a study of cytomegalovirus exposure and HLA in healthy donors. Data came from immunoSEQ multiplex PCR; TCRdb stores just in-frame clones and leaves some out. The table shows under 130,000 clones, with 76% occurring only once. The sequencing sample was made of PBMCs. Source of these receptors: a middle-aged man in good health and CMV-seropositive. Both conserved end residues are part of each CDR3. A D gene is named only where the DNA matches it firmly. The size entry is marked missing in some rows and otherwise reads once, few, many or a size class.

v_call	d_call	j_call	clone_size	cdr3_aa	cdr3_nt
TRBV30	TRBD2	TRBJ2-7	NA	CAWSKGNKPGLAYEQYF	TGTGCCTGGAGTAAGGGAAACAAACCGGGACTAGCTTACGAGCAGTACTTC
TRBV28	TRBD1	TRBJ1-2	few	CASSFGQGVLGYTF	TGTGCCAGCAGTTTCGGTCAGGGGGTTCTGGGCTACACCTTC
TRBV7-2	NA	TRBJ2-2	once	CASNMGGRRNTGELFF	TGTGCCAGCAACATGGGGGGGCGCCGGAACACCGGGGAGCTGTTTTTT
TRBV13	TRBD1	TRBJ1-4	NA	CAGSFRDSNEKLFF	TGTGCCGGCAGCTTCCGGGACAGCAATGAAAAACTGTTTTTT
TRBV13	TRBD1	TRBJ2-7	NA	CASSLWDSYEQYF	TGTGCCAGCAGCTTATGGGACAGCTACGAGCAGTACTTC
TRBV5-6	TRBD2	TRBJ2-1	NA	CASSYFSGGTYNEQFF	TGTGCCAGCAGTTACTTCTCGGGGGGGACTTACAATGAGCAGTTCTTC
TRBV7-6	TRBD2	TRBJ2-5	NA	CASSLGRLAGGPEQETQYF	TGTGCCAGCAGCTTAGGGAGACTAGCGGGGGGGCCGGAGCAAGAGACCCAGTACTTC
TRBV7-9	TRBD2	TRBJ2-2	NA	CASRPGTSGGAWTGELFF	TGTGCCAGCAGGCCCGGGACTAGCGGGGGGGCATGGACCGGGGAGCTGTTTTTT
TRBV7-3	NA	TRBJ2-3	NA	CASSFGGTADTQYF	TGTGCCAGCAGCTTCGGCGGGACAGCAGATACGCAGTATTTT
TRBV11-3	TRBD2	TRBJ2-4	NA	CASSFPNRSGVAKNIQYF	TGTGCCAGCAGCTTCCCTAACCGGAGCGGGGTAGCCAAAAACATTCAGTACTTC
TRBV11-1	NA	TRBJ2-3	NA	CASSTRQTSTDTQYF	TGTGCCAGCAGCACACGACAGACTAGCACAGATACGCAGTATTTT
TRBV7-7	TRBD2	TRBJ2-7	NA	CASAPGLAGGPDEQYF	TGTGCTAGCGCTCCGGGACTAGCGGGGGGCCCTGACGAGCAGTACTTC
TRBV27	TRBD1	TRBJ2-2	NA	CASSSPGQGFGELFF	TGTGCCAGCAGTAGCCCGGGACAGGGGTTCGGGGAGCTGTTTTTT
TRBV30	NA	TRBJ2-4	NA	CAWSSRVNSQYF	TGTGCCTGGAGTTCTCGAGTGAACAGTCAGTACTTC
TRBV18	NA	TRBJ2-2	few	CASSPGLSEGELFF	TGTGCCAGCTCACCAGGACTCTCCGAGGGGGAGCTGTTTTTT
TRBV21-1	NA	TRBJ2-5	NA	CASSETYTGETQYF	TGTGCCAGCAGCGAAACCTATACCGGAGAGACCCAGTACTTC
TRBV7-8	TRBD2	TRBJ2-1	NA	CASSLGAGGLNEQFF	TGTGCCAGCAGCTTAGGAGCGGGGGGCCTCAATGAGCAGTTCTTC
TRBV11-1	NA	TRBJ2-7	NA	CASSLRDSYEQYF	TGTGCCAGCAGCTTACGGGACTCCTACGAGCAGTACTTC
TRBV9	NA	TRBJ2-2	NA	CASSPRTNTGELFF	TGTGCCAGCAGCCCCAGGACGAACACCGGGGAGCTGTTTTTT
TRBV27	TRBD1	TRBJ1-2	NA	CASTSTGDGGGYTF	TGTGCCAGCACCTCGACAGGGGACGGTGGTGGCTACACCTTC
TRBV6-5	NA	TRBJ1-5	NA	CASSRDTYSNQPQHF	TGTGCCAGCAGTCGGGACACCTATAGCAATCAGCCCCAGCATTTT
TRBV30	NA	TRBJ2-3	NA	CAWRAPGRDTQYF	TGTGCCTGGAGGGCCCCGGGTCGGGATACGCAGTATTTT
TRBV5-5	TRBD2	TRBJ2-5	NA	CASSLTSGGTQYF	TGTGCCAGCAGCTTGACTAGCGGGGGGACCCAGTACTTC
TRBV5-1	TRBD2	TRBJ2-7	few	CASRGGSGPYEQYF	TGCGCCAGCAGGGGCGGGAGTGGGCCCTACGAGCAGTACTTC
TRBV11-2	TRBD1	TRBJ1-1	NA	CASSLIQGGSTEAFF	TGTGCCAGCAGCTTAATACAGGGGGGAAGCACTGAAGCTTTCTTT
TRBV9	TRBD2	TRBJ2-1	NA	CASSPRDRGEFF	TGTGCCAGCAGCCCAAGGGACCGGGGGGAGTTCTTC
TRBV7-2	TRBD2	TRBJ2-3	once	CASSSSGRFTDTQYF	TGTGCCAGCAGCTCTAGCGGGAGGTTCACAGATACGCAGTATTTT
TRBV6-4	TRBD2	TRBJ2-7	NA	CASSDPTSTGGSSYEQYF	TGTGCCAGCAGTGACCCCACCTCGACGGGCGGGAGCTCCTACGAGCAGTACTTC
TRBV7-4	TRBD1	TRBJ1-1	few	CASSTQGARGGQGYTEAFF	TGTGCCAGCAGCACCCAAGGAGCCCGCGGCGGACAGGGATACACTGAAGCTTTCTTT
TRBV5-8	TRBD1	TRBJ2-7	few	CASRRRGSDEQYF	TGTGCCAGCAGACGCAGGGGGAGCGACGAGCAGTACTTC
TRBV7-9	TRBD1	TRBJ1-2	NA	CASSPGIGTGGNYGYTF	TGTGCCAGCAGCCCTGGTATCGGGACAGGGGGCAACTATGGCTACACCTTC
TRBV4-2	TRBD1	TRBJ2-7	few	CASSRGTGSGEQYF	TGTGCCAGCAGCCGAGGGACAGGGTCGGGCGAGCAGTACTTC
TRBV7-8	NA	TRBJ1-1	NA	CASSSPGGWAFF	TGTGCCAGCAGCTCCCCCGGGGGTTGGGCTTTCTTT
TRBV5-8	NA	TRBJ2-1	NA	CASSLRGRAQFF	TGTGCCAGCAGCTTGAGGGGGAGGGCCCAGTTCTTC
TRBV7-2	TRBD1	TRBJ1-1	NA	CASSLTQGDTEAFF	TGTGCCAGCAGCTTAACTCAGGGGGACACTGAAGCTTTCTTT
TRBV6-5	NA	TRBJ1-6	NA	CASSYGLQGVMSPLHF	TGTGCCAGCAGTTACGGGCTACAGGGAGTAATGTCACCCCTCCACTTT
TRBV7-3	TRBD1	TRBJ2-2	NA	CASSPPSTGGTGELFF	TGTGCCAGCAGCCCTCCATCGACAGGGGGCACCGGGGAGCTGTTTTTT
TRBV7-8	TRBD1	TRBJ2-7	NA	CASSKQPFEGQGTYEQYF	TGTGCCAGCAGCAAACAGCCCTTCGAAGGACAGGGTACCTACGAGCAGTACTTC
TRBV7-9	TRBD1	TRBJ2-2	NA	CASSPTGVLAGELFF	TGTGCCAGCAGCCCGACAGGGGTGCTGGCCGGGGAGCTGTTTTTT
TRBV5-4	NA	TRBJ1-2	NA	CASSSGAGTNYGYTF	TGTGCCAGCAGCTCAGGTGCCGGGACAAACTATGGCTACACCTTC
TRBV4-2	NA	TRBJ1-5	NA	CASSQGTVNQPQHF	TGTGCCAGCAGCCAAGGGACAGTCAATCAGCCCCAGCATTTT
TRBV11-3	TRBD1	TRBJ2-3	NA	CASSPDRVAVPGSDTQYF	TGTGCCAGCAGTCCCGACAGGGTAGCAGTCCCCGGCTCAGATACGCAGTATTTT
TRBV7-9	NA	TRBJ1-2	NA	CASSSYPAVNSNGYTF	TGTGCCAGCAGCTCCTATCCCGCGGTAAACTCTAATGGCTACACCTTC
TRBV15	TRBD2	TRBJ2-3	few	CATSRGRGGRDLQYF	TGTGCCACCAGCAGAGGGCGGGGGGGCCGAGACTTGCAGTATTTT
TRBV7-9	NA	TRBJ2-3	NA	CSSSLDGGDTQYF	TGTTCCAGCAGCTTAGATGGCGGGGATACGCAGTATTTT
TRBV7-6	TRBD1	TRBJ2-7	NA	CASSSGTGGYEQYF	TGTGCCAGCAGCTCCGGGACAGGCGGATACGAGCAGTACTTC
TRBV4-3	NA	TRBJ2-7	NA	CASSPSGTKPYEQYF	TGCGCCAGCAGCCCTTCCGGGACAAAGCCCTACGAGCAGTACTTC
TRBV9	TRBD1	TRBJ1-6	NA	CASSGGQNNSPLHF	TGTGCCAGCAGCGGGGGACAGAATAATTCACCCCTCCACTTT